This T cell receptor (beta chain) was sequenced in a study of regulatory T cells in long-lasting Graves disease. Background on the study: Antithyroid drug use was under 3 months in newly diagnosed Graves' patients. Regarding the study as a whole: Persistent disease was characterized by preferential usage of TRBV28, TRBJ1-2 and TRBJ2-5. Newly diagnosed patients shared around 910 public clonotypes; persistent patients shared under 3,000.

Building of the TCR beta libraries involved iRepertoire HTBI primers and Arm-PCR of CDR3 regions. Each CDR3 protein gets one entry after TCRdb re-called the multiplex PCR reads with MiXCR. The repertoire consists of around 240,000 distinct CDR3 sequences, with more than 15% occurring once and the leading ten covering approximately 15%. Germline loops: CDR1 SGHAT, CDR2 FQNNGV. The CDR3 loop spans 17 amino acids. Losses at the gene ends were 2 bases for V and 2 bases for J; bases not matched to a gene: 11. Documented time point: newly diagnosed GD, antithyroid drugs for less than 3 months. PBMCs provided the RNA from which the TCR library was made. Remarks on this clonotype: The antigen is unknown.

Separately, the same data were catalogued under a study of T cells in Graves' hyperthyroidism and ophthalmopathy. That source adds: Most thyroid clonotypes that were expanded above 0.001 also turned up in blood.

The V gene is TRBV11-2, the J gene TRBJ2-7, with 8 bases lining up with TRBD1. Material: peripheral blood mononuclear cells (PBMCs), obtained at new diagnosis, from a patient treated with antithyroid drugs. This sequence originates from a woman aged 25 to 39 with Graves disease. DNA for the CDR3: TGTGCCAGCAGCTTAAGGGGGGCCGGGACAGGAGCCTACGAGCAGTACTTC. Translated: CASSLRGAGTGAYEQYF.